Listed below are T cell receptor beta chains from one sample, sequenced in a study of blood T cells in healthy people across ages. TCRdb used MiXCR to reprocess the 5' RACE reads, holding one entry per CDR3 protein. This table holds approximately 820,000 distinct CDR3 sequences, roughly 44% found once. Sample: blood. Receptors were obtained from a man aged 60 to 75 in good health. Both conserved end residues are part of each CDR3. The order of the fields is J gene, clone size, V gene, D gene, CDR3 DNA, CDR3 protein. A D gene is named only where the DNA matches it firmly. Only some rows state a clone size, as once, few, many or a class for expanded clones.

J gene: TRBJ2-1; clone size: few; V gene: TRBV20-1; D gene: -; CDR3 DNA: TGCAGTGCTAGAGATTTAACTGCTTCCTACAATGAGCAGTTCTTC; CDR3 protein: CSARDLTASYNEQFF
J gene: TRBJ2-7; clone size: -; V gene: TRBV6-6; D gene: -; CDR3 DNA: TGTGCCAGCACCGGCAACACAGGGGAGGGATTCTACGAGCAGTACTTC; CDR3 protein: CASTGNTGEGFYEQYF
J gene: TRBJ1-1; clone size: -; V gene: TRBV6-5; D gene: -; CDR3 DNA: TGTGCCAGCAGCTCTAGCCCCACTGAAGCTTTCTTT; CDR3 protein: CASSSSPTEAFF
J gene: TRBJ1-3; clone size: once; V gene: TRBV27; D gene: TRBD1; CDR3 DNA: TGTGCCAGCAGTTCTACCGGGACAGGGCCTGGAAACACCATATATTTT; CDR3 protein: CASSSTGTGPGNTIYF
J gene: TRBJ2-5; clone size: few; V gene: TRBV9; D gene: TRBD2; CDR3 DNA: TGTGCCAGCAGCCCAGGCCTAGCGGCGACTCGGGAGACCCAGTACTTC; CDR3 protein: CASSPGLAATRETQYF
J gene: TRBJ1-5; clone size: few; V gene: TRBV6-1; D gene: TRBD1; CDR3 DNA: TGTGCCAGCAATCGGGACAGGGAGAATCAGCCCCAGCATTTT; CDR3 protein: CASNRDRENQPQHF
J gene: TRBJ1-4; clone size: -; V gene: TRBV27; D gene: -; CDR3 DNA: TGTGCCAGCAGTCCAACCGTCGACAGGAGAGAAAAACTGTTTTTT; CDR3 protein: CASSPTVDRREKLFF
J gene: TRBJ1-6; clone size: few; V gene: TRBV7-2; D gene: TRBD1; CDR3 DNA: TGTGCCAGCAGCTTAAACGGACAGGGGACGTCACCCCTCCACTTT; CDR3 protein: CASSLNGQGTSPLHF
J gene: TRBJ2-1; clone size: -; V gene: TRBV9; D gene: TRBD2; CDR3 DNA: TGTGCCAGCAGCGTTAGCGGGGTATCAAGCAATGAGCAGTTCTTC; CDR3 protein: CASSVSGVSSNEQFF
J gene: TRBJ2-7; clone size: -; V gene: TRBV7-9; D gene: -; CDR3 DNA: TGTGCCAGCAGCCCCATCCCGGCAGCAGCATCCTACGAGCAGTACTTC; CDR3 protein: CASSPIPAAASYEQYF
J gene: TRBJ2-7; clone size: once; V gene: TRBV29-1; D gene: -; CDR3 DNA: TGCGGCGTTGACGCGGGGACGTCCGGGGCCTACGAGCAGTACTTC; CDR3 protein: CGVDAGTSGAYEQYF
J gene: TRBJ1-2; clone size: -; V gene: TRBV20-1; D gene: -; CDR3 DNA: TGCAGTGCTAGAATAGGAGACTATGGCTACACCTTC; CDR3 protein: CSARIGDYGYTF
J gene: TRBJ2-7; clone size: many; V gene: TRBV25-1; D gene: -; CDR3 DNA: TGTGCCAGCAGTGTCAGGGGTTGGTGGACCTACGAGCAGTACTTC; CDR3 protein: CASSVRGWWTYEQYF
J gene: TRBJ2-7; clone size: -; V gene: TRBV6-2/TRBV6-3; D gene: -; CDR3 DNA: TGTGTCAGCAGAGCTTGGCCCTTGGAGCAGTACTTC; CDR3 protein: CVSRAWPLEQYF
J gene: TRBJ2-3; clone size: few; V gene: TRBV20-1; D gene: -; CDR3 DNA: TGCAGTGCTAGAGTTGGCGGGAACCCAGATACGCAGTATTTT; CDR3 protein: CSARVGGNPDTQYF
J gene: TRBJ2-3; clone size: -; V gene: TRBV5-1; D gene: -; CDR3 DNA: TGCGCCAGCAGCTTGGGCTCGGCCCACAGAGATACGCAGTATTTT; CDR3 protein: CASSLGSAHRDTQYF
J gene: TRBJ2-5; clone size: few; V gene: TRBV6-2/TRBV6-3; D gene: -; CDR3 DNA: TGTGCCAGCAGTAACCCTCGGGTAGCGGCCCAAGAGACCCAGTACTTC; CDR3 protein: CASSNPRVAAQETQYF
J gene: TRBJ2-3; clone size: -; V gene: TRBV14; D gene: -; CDR3 DNA: TGTGCCAGCAGCCGCACACAGAAAGCAGATACGCAGTATTTT; CDR3 protein: CASSRTQKADTQYF
J gene: TRBJ2-7; clone size: -; V gene: TRBV6-1; D gene: TRBD1; CDR3 DNA: TGTGCCAGCAGTACCGCCGGGACAGTGGACTACGAGCAGTACTTC; CDR3 protein: CASSTAGTVDYEQYF
J gene: TRBJ2-7; clone size: few; V gene: TRBV29-1; D gene: -; CDR3 DNA: TGCAGCGTTGTGAGGGCTGGAAACGAGCAGTACTTC; CDR3 protein: CSVVRAGNEQYF
J gene: TRBJ2-2; clone size: -; V gene: TRBV7-9; D gene: TRBD1; CDR3 DNA: TGTGCCAGCGGAGCAGACCCCGGGACAGGGAGCACCGGGGAGCTGTTTTTT; CDR3 protein: CASGADPGTGSTGELFF
J gene: TRBJ1-6; clone size: -; V gene: TRBV13; D gene: TRBD1; CDR3 DNA: TGTGCCAGCAGCCCGGGACAGGGGACTTCTAATTCACCCCTCCACTTT; CDR3 protein: CASSPGQGTSNSPLHF
J gene: TRBJ2-3; clone size: many; V gene: TRBV7-9; D gene: TRBD1; CDR3 DNA: TGTGCCAGCAGCTCAGGACAGGGCGCAGATACGCAGTATTTT; CDR3 protein: CASSSGQGADTQYF
J gene: TRBJ1-2; clone size: -; V gene: TRBV28; D gene: -; CDR3 DNA: TGTGCCAGCAGTTTCGGGTCCGACTATGGCTACACCTTC; CDR3 protein: CASSFGSDYGYTF
J gene: TRBJ2-3; clone size: -; V gene: TRBV7-8; D gene: -; CDR3 DNA: TGTGCCAGCAGCTTACGACTCGGAGGGGACACAGATACGCAGTATTTT; CDR3 protein: CASSLRLGGDTDTQYF
J gene: TRBJ2-1; clone size: few; V gene: TRBV6-2/TRBV6-3; D gene: TRBD2; CDR3 DNA: TGTGCCAGCAAGGGTCCGGGGGGAAATGAGCAGTTCTTC; CDR3 protein: CASKGPGGNEQFF
J gene: TRBJ2-2; clone size: -; V gene: TRBV7-9; D gene: -; CDR3 DNA: TGTGCCAGCAGCTTAGCGCGCGGGGAGCTGTTTTTT; CDR3 protein: CASSLARGELFF
J gene: TRBJ2-1; clone size: -; V gene: TRBV28; D gene: -; CDR3 DNA: TGTGCCAGCAGTCCGGCTAGCGCCTCCGCGGGGAATGAGCAGTTCTTC; CDR3 protein: CASSPASASAGNEQFF
J gene: TRBJ1-2; clone size: -; V gene: TRBV5-6; D gene: TRBD1; CDR3 DNA: TGTGCCAGCAGCCCCCGGGGGGACAGGGTTGGCTACACCTTC; CDR3 protein: CASSPRGDRVGYTF
J gene: TRBJ1-3; clone size: -; V gene: TRBV20-1; D gene: -; CDR3 DNA: TGCAGTGCCAAGGCGCCAGGTGGAAACACCATATATTTT; CDR3 protein: CSAKAPGGNTIYF
J gene: TRBJ2-7; clone size: -; V gene: TRBV11-3; D gene: -; CDR3 DNA: TGTGCCAGCAGCTCCCAAGGTGGCAGGTTAACCTACGAGCAGTACTTC; CDR3 protein: CASSSQGGRLTYEQYF
J gene: TRBJ2-7; clone size: few; V gene: TRBV13; D gene: -; CDR3 DNA: TGTGCCAGTCGAACAGGCAGGGGATCCGAGCAGTACTTC; CDR3 protein: CASRTGRGSEQYF
J gene: TRBJ1-1; clone size: once; V gene: TRBV6-6; D gene: -; CDR3 DNA: TGTGCCACCCGACTGGGGGGGATGAACACTGAAGCTTTCTTT; CDR3 protein: CATRLGGMNTEAFF
J gene: TRBJ2-5; clone size: -; V gene: TRBV7-9; D gene: -; CDR3 DNA: TGTGCCAGCAGCTTTATGAGAGAGACCCAGTACTTC; CDR3 protein: CASSFMRETQYF
J gene: TRBJ2-7; clone size: -; V gene: TRBV2; D gene: -; CDR3 DNA: TGTGCCAGCAGTCCCGGACAGTGGAGCTACGAGCAGTACTTC; CDR3 protein: CASSPGQWSYEQYF
J gene: TRBJ2-5; clone size: -; V gene: TRBV28; D gene: TRBD1; CDR3 DNA: TGTGCCAGCAGTTACGCTCGGACAGGGGGAAAGACCCAGTACTTC; CDR3 protein: CASSYARTGGKTQYF